This TCR beta chain was observed in a study of identifying expanded T cells in peripheral blood. In germline, CDR1 is ENHRY, CDR2 SYGVKD. CDR3 length: 12 amino acids. Trimming stripped 4 bases from V and 2 bases from J, with 6 bases between. Sequencing was performed with immunoSEQ multiplex PCR; in TCRdb, only in-frame clones are kept and a portion is missing. The repertoire has 70,000 to 95,000 clones, roughly 90% of them found once; the top ten carry 3.5% to 5%. Overall study findings and caveats: Clone count variance between approximately 2-week samples rose with total template count.

Comment on this clone: Its target is not known.

Input material: blood. This chain links TRBV10-3 with TRBJ2-7; D possibly uses TRBD1 or TRBD2 (5 bases each). This sequence was found in a person aged 18 to 75 in good health. DNA of the CDR3: TGTGCCATCAGTGGGGACCCCTACGAGCAGTACTTC. This translates into CAISGDPYEQYF.